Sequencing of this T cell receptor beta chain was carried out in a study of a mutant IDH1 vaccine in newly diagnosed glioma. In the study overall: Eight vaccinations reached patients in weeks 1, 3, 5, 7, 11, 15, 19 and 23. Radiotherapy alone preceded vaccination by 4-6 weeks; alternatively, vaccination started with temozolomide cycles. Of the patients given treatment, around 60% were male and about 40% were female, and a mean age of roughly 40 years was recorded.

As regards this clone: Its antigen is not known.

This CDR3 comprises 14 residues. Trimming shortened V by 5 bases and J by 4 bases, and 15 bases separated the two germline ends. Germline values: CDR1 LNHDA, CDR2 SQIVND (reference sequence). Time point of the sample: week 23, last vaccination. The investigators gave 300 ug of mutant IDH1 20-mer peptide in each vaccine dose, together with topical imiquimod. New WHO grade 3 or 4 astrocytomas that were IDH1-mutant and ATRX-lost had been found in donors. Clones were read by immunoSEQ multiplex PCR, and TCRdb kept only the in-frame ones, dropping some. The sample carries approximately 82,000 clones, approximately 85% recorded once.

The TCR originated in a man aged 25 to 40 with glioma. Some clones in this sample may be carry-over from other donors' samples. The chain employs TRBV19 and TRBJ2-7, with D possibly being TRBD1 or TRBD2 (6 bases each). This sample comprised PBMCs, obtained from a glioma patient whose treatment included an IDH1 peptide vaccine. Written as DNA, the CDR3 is TGTGCCAGTAGTTCCCCGGGGGCGACTTACGAGCAGTACTTC. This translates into CASSSPGATYEQYF.